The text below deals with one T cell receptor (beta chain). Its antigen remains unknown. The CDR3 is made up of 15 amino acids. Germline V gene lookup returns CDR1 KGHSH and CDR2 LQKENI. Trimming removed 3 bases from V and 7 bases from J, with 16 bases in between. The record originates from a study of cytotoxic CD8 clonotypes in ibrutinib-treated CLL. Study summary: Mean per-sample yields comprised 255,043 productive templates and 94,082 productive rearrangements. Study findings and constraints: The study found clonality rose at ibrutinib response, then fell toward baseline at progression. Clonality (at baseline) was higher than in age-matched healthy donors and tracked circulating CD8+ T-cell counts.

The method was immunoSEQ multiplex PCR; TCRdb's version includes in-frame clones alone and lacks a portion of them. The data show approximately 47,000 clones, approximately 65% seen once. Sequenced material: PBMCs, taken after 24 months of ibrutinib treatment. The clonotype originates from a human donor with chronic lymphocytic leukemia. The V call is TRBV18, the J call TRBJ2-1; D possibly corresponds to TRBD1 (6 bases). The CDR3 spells CASSPGAMRGNEQFF. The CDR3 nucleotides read TGTGCCAGCTCACCTGGGGCTATGAGGGGGAATGAGCAGTTCTTC.